Described below is a single T cell receptor beta chain sequence and its context. Sequencing used immunoSEQ multiplex PCR; TCRdb keeps in-frame clones, though not all of them. The data show 65,000 to 95,000 clones, 89% seen once. The data are from a study of control samples from healthy donors and cancer patients. Germline lookup yields CDR1 SGHDT and CDR2 YYEEEE. The trim removed 4 bases at V and 3 bases at J, leaving 7 bases unmatched. The CDR3 sequence is 14 residues long. This receptor was obtained from a man aged 50-59 years in good health. Specimen: blood. The chain carries TRBV5-6 and TRBJ2-7, with 7 bases that match TRBD2. The DNA of the CDR3 is TGTGCCAGCAGCCCCAGCGGGACCAGCTACGAGCAGTACTTC. Residues: CASSPSGTSYEQYF.